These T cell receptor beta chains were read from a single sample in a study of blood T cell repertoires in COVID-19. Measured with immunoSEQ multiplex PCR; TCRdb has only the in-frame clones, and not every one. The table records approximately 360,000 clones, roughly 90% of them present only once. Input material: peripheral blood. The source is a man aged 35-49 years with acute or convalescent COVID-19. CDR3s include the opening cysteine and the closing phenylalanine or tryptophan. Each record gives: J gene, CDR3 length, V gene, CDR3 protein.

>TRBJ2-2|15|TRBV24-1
CATSQGRQGTGELFF
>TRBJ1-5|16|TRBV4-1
CASSPQSGQSNQPQHF
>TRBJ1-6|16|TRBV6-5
CASSYSTPIYNSPLHF
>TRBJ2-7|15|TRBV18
CASSPSGQGAYEQYF
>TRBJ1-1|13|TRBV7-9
CASSTRQESEAFF
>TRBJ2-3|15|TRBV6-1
CASSELAGVPDTQYF
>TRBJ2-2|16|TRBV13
CASSRAGTANTGELFF
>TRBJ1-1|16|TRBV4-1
CASSPEPRGLLTEAFF
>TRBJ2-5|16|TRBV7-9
CASSPLGGASQETQYF
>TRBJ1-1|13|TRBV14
CASSSRVRTEAFF
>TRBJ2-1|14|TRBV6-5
CASRGGGSYNEQFF
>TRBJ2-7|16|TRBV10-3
CAISEDGTSGAGEQYF
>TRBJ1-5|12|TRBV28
CASSSGYQPQHF
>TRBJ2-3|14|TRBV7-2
CASSLRLSQDTQYF
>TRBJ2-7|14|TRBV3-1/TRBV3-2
CASSQGQGADEQYF
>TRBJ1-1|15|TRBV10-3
CAISPDAGMNTEAFF
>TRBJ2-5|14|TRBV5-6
CASSLYRDYETQYF
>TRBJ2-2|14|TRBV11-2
CASSLYRNTGELFF
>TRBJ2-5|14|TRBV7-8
CASSPLTEQETQYF
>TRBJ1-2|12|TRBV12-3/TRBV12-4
CASSLERAGYTF
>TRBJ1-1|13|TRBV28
CASSPRDTRLAFF
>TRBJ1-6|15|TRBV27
CASSLWTGGDSPLHF